This T cell receptor (beta chain) was recovered during a study of blood T cells in healthy people across ages. A second PCR, run for roughly 6 to 11 cycles, used a sample-barcoded 5' primer plus a J-beta primer mix. TCRdb re-derived calls from the 5' RACE reads in MiXCR, one entry per CDR3 protein. The sample shows 780,000 or so distinct CDR3 sequences, 53% of them seen only once. In this sample, this clonotype turned up once. Its specificity is unknown. Study-wide findings and caveats: Researchers judged that diversity estimates from one million T cells fell short of true values. Unsorted PBMCs blocked a conclusive comparison of naive and antigen-experienced cells.

CDR1 and CDR2 (germline): MGHDK, SYGVNS. The V end was cut by 3 bases, the J end by 4 bases, with 18 bases between. This CDR3 has 16 amino acids. This clonotype originated in a man at least 80 years old in good health. The chain employs TRBV25-1 and TRBJ1-2; perhaps TRBD1 as D (5 bases). The sample comprised blood. CDR3 in amino acids: CASSDPGGPIGYGYTF. The CDR3 nucleotides are TGTGCCAGCAGTGACCCTGGGGGTCCGATAGGCTATGGCTACACCTTC.